This TCR beta chain was profiled in a study of shared clonotypes between healthy human individuals. Repertoires were generated with immunoSEQ multiplex PCR, while TCRdb's copy carries only in-frame clones and drops some. The table has roughly 86,000 clones, 60% to 70% seen once; the top ten hold around half. CDR3 size: 17 residues. With V trimmed by 5 bases and J by 1 base, 9 bases remained unmatched. Germline loops: CDR1 MDHEN, CDR2 SYDVKM. The chain combines TRBV28 with TRBJ1-3; 9 positions match TRBD1. The TCR sequence derives from a man in his thirties or forties in good health. Source material: memory CD8+ T cells sorted from blood. Subset of the sample: CD45RO+ cells pooled with CCR7-negative TemRA cells. The CDR3 spells CASSTGTGMRSGNTIYF. CDR3 bases: TGTGCCAGCAGTACCGGGACAGGGATGCGGTCTGGAAACACCATATATTTT.